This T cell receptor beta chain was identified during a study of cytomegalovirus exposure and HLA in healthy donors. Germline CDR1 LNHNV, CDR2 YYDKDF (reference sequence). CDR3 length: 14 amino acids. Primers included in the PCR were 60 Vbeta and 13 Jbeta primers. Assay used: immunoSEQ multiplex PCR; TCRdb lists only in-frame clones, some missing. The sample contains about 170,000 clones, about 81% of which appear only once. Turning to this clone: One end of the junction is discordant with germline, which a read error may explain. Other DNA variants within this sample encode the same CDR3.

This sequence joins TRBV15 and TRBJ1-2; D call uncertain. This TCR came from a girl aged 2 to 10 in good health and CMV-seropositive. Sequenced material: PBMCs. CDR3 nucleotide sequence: TGCGCCACCAGCAGAGAATACGGTACCTTAGACTACACCTTC. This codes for CATSREYGTLDYTF.